This T cell receptor beta chain derives from a study of identical twins. General study results and limits: Conclusions were based on cross-sectional statistical analysis, without following the same donors. Memory repertoires showed no such pattern, whereas abundant cord blood beta clonotypes carried fewer insertions.

Trimming shortened V by 3 bases and J by 4 bases, and 13 bases separated the two germline ends. Per the germline V gene, CDR1 is KGHSH and CDR2 is LQKENI. CDR3 length equals 16 residues. From the 5' RACE reads, TCRdb called clonotypes with MiXCR, one entry per CDR3 protein. The sample has 450,000 or so distinct CDR3 sequences, roughly an eighth seen once; the top ten hold about 0.97%. On this clonotype itself: Its antigen is not identified.

These records were also assigned to another study, of yellow fever vaccine responses in identical twins.

The sample comprised CD4+ T cells sorted from blood. The V call is TRBV18, the J call TRBJ2-6, with D perhaps matching TRBD2 (5 bases). This sequence originates from a woman aged 18-29 years in good health. CDR3 bases: TGTGCCAGCTCACCGGATTTGCGGGCCGGGGCCAACGTCCTGACTTTC. It is translated as CASSPDLRAGANVLTF. The variable domain in full, completed from reference TRBV18 and TRBJ2-6, reads NAGVMQNPRHLVRRRGQEARLRCSPMKGHSHVYWYRQLPEEGLKFMVYLQKENIIDESGMPKERFSAEFPKEGPSILRIQQVVRGDSAAYFCASSPDLRAGANVLTFGAGSRLTVL.